This entry features one T cell receptor (beta chain) sequence. RNA, at about 0.45 to 1 ug, was reverse transcribed with random hexamers. Amplification of TCR beta CDR3 used immunoSEQ multiplex PCR across 54 Vbeta and 13 Jbeta. TCRdb re-derived calls from the immunoSEQ multiplex PCR reads in MiXCR, one entry per CDR3 protein. The sample holds about 300,000 distinct CDR3 sequences, more than 75% seen once. The sample is drawn from a study of CD8 T cells in Susac syndrome. Treatment-naive patients with stable or active relapsing-remitting disease were the multiple sclerosis controls. Isolation of CD8+ and CD4+ T cells was performed negatively, whereas enrichment of TEMRA cells was done by FACS. The CDR3 runs to 13 residues. Trimming shortened V by 2 bases and J by 1 base, and 8 bases separated the two germline ends. Germline V gene sequence: CDR1 GTSNPN, CDR2 SVGIG (reference sequence).

The chain has TRBV30 and TRBJ2-5; maybe TRBD1 (5 bases). Material: CD8+ T cells from PBMCs. The clonotype originates from a human donor with multiple sclerosis. CDR3 region: CAWSTDSQETQYF. As DNA, the CDR3 is TGTGCCTGGAGTACCGACAGCCAAGAGACCCAGTACTTC.